This T cell receptor beta chain was observed in a study of early T cells in non-severe SARS-CoV-2 infection. Study information: From unsorted whole blood, bulk RNA was sequenced, and the chains remained unpaired. Findings and caveats of the study: Matching with VDJdb favored anti-spike CD8 responses (missing private and CD4 specificities).

This clonotype appeared many times. The antigen is not known. Each cDNA molecule carried a unique molecular identifier. Via MiXCR, TCRdb re-called the 5' RACE reads, giving one row per CDR3 protein. The sample has 50,000 to 70,000 distinct CDR3 sequences, around 12% seen once; the top ten hold 1.2% to 1.5%. Germline V gives CDR1 SGHVS, CDR2 FQNEAQ. There are 15 residues in the CDR3. The V gene end was trimmed by 6 bases and the J gene end by 5 bases; junction bases not matched to a gene: 8. The V gene is TRBV7-8, the J gene TRBJ2-7; 12 bases align to TRBD1. Sequenced: whole blood. The receptor was derived from an adult who was a healthcare worker with PCR-confirmed SARS-CoV-2 infection or an uninfected control (not recorded which). The CDR3 bases are TGTGCCAGCAGGCTTGGGACAGGGGGCAGGAACGAGCAGTACTTC. Its protein product is CASRLGTGGRNEQYF.